The entry below gives a single T cell receptor (beta chain) sequence along with its context. As yet, its antigen is unknown. Antigen-specific CD4+ T cells expanded by the ViraFEST assay with viral peptide pools were then sequenced. Researchers isolated CD4+ T cells once approximately 10 days of culture had elapsed. All study participants received two doses of BNT162b2 or mRNA-1273 vaccine. Wells containing two million PBMC each were cultured with 9 to 10 IU/ml IL-2 and approximately 10 ug/ml peptides. There are 12 residues in the CDR3. Trimming took 5 bases from V and 0 from J, leaving 4 bases between them. The V gene's germline CDR1 is SEHNR and CDR2 FQNEAQ (reference sequence). This sample is part of a study of vaccination effects on CD4 cells after COVID-19. Whole-study findings and limits: Clones that were induced by infection or by vaccine showed marked contraction late after vaccination. Convalescent patients were scarce, and early post-infection timepoints were absent.

Profiled with immunoSEQ multiplex PCR; TCRdb holds only in-frame clones, not every one. The table has about 59,000 clones, roughly three quarters seen once; the top ten hold about 2.1%. The specimen comprised CD4+ T cells from PBMCs cultured with HCoV-OC43 spike peptides, sampled after COVID-19 vaccination. As to subset: HCoV-OC43 spike overlapping peptide pool stimulation. The rearrangement joins TRBV7-9 to TRBJ1-2; no clear D. The clonotype comes from a human donor who received a COVID-19 vaccine. CDR3 DNA: TGTGCCAGCAGCCCCTCTAACTATGGCTACACCTTC. Amino acid sequence: CASSPSNYGYTF. The full variable domain, in which reference TRBV7-9 and TRBJ1-2 provide the parts outside the CDR3, is DTGVSQNPRHKITKRGQNVTFRCDPISEHNRLYWYRQTLGQGPEFLTYFQNEAQLEKSRLLSDRFSAERPKGSFSTLEIQRTEQGDSAMYLCASSPSNYGYTFGSGTRLTVV.